The 3 T cell receptor beta chains given below trace back to one sample, sequenced in a study of radiation and T cells in renal cell carcinoma. Measured with immunoSEQ multiplex PCR; TCRdb has only the in-frame clones, and not every one. The sample has some 150,000 clones, approximately 86% seen once. Specified time point: blood 4 weeks post-SBRT, at nephrectomy. The treatment was: 15 Gy SBRT to primary tumor, nephrectomy 4 weeks later. Here the sequenced sample was blood, taken from a patient whose treatment included radiotherapy and nephrectomy. The receptors stem from a woman aged 45-59 years with renal cell carcinoma.

Written as DNA, the CDR3 is TGCGCCAGCAGCACCGGACCTGCGGCTGAAAAACTGTTTTTT. Translating gives CASSTGPAAEKLFF. The rearrangement uses TRBV5-1 and TRBJ1-4, with D unresolved. The CDR3 length is 14 residues. The V and J ends lost 4 bases and 7 bases respectively, with 14 bases between them. From germline, CDR1 is SGHRS and CDR2 YFSETQ.

The V and J genes are TRBV6-1 and TRBJ1-3, with 7 bases fitting TRBD1. The length of the CDR3 is 15 residues. CDR1 is MNHNS, CDR2 SASEGT, per germline. The trim removed 4 bases at V and 3 bases at J, leaving 6 bases unmatched. The CDR3 sequence is CASSVAGTDGNTIYF. Written as DNA, the CDR3 is TGTGCCAGCAGTGTCGCCGGGACAGATGGAAACACCATATATTTT.

This chain's CDR3 is CASSQGVENTEAFF. CDR3 bases: TGTGCCAGCAGCCAAGGGGTAGAAAACACTGAAGCTTTCTTT. V usage is TRBV4-2 and J usage is TRBJ1-1; unclear D gene. Trimming took off 1 base at V and 2 bases at J, with 8 bases between the two ends. This CDR3 spans 14 amino acids. The germline CDR1 and CDR2 sequences are LGHNA and YNFKEQ.